The rows below give T cell receptor beta chains drawn from one sample of a study of Graves' ophthalmopathy and Graves' hyperthyroidism. TCRdb passed the multiplex PCR reads through MiXCR, listing each CDR3 protein once. The profile covers a few hundred thousand distinct CDR3 sequences, with 15% appearing a single time and about 7% taken by the ten largest. Sequenced material: peripheral blood. These receptors came from a young woman with stable Graves' hyperthyroidism. Both conserved end residues are part of each CDR3. A D gene is named only where the DNA matches it firmly. Clone size is not always given. Where it is, it says once, few, many or a class for expanded clones.

abundance	d_gene	v_gene	j_gene	CDR3aa	CDR3nt
many	-	TRBV11-3	TRBJ2-2	CASSRGYTGELFF	TGTGCCAGCAGCCGCGGGTACACCGGGGAGCTGTTTTTT
-	-	TRBV3-1	TRBJ2-5	CASSQEQGRPGGETQYF	TGTGCCAGCAGCCAAGAGCAGGGGCGGCCAGGAGGGGAGACCCAGTACTTC
many	-	TRBV11-2	TRBJ1-1	CASSLEIALNTEAFF	TGTGCCAGCAGCTTAGAGATCGCGTTGAACACTGAAGCTTTCTTT
many	TRBD1	TRBV6-1	TRBJ1-1	CASSLDRVNTEAFF	TGTGCCAGCAGCCTGGACAGGGTGAACACTGAAGCTTTCTTT
many	-	TRBV19	TRBJ1-1	CASSNPGRSLMNTEAFF	TGTGCCAGTAGTAACCCGGGAAGGTCTCTAATGAACACTGAAGCTTTCTTT
-	TRBD1	TRBV6-2/TRBV6-3	TRBJ1-5	CASSYTGQGPPGQPQHF	TGTGCCAGCAGTTACACAGGACAGGGGCCTCCAGGGCAGCCCCAGCATTTT
many	TRBD2	TRBV7-3	TRBJ2-5	CASSLRAGRETQYF	TGTGCCAGCAGCTTAAGAGCGGGGCGGGAGACCCAGTACTTC
many	TRBD2	TRBV7-3	TRBJ2-7	CASSLRGGSSYEQYF	TGTGCCAGCAGCTTAAGAGGCGGGAGCTCCTACGAGCAGTACTTC
-	TRBD1	TRBV9	TRBJ1-5	CASSPGTDYSNQPQHF	TGTGCCAGCAGCCCAGGGACAGACTATAGCAATCAGCCCCAGCATTTT
many	-	TRBV10-2	TRBJ1-1	CASSGRSSLEAFF	TGCGCCAGCAGTGGTAGAAGCAGCCTTGAAGCTTTCTTT
many	-	TRBV12-3/TRBV12-4	TRBJ2-2	CASIRGGTGELFF	TGTGCCAGCATTCGAGGGGGTACCGGGGAGCTGTTTTTT
many	-	TRBV4-2	TRBJ2-7	CASSQEGAAREQYF	TGTGCCAGCAGCCAAGAAGGAGCTGCCAGAGAGCAGTACTTC
many	-	TRBV27	TRBJ1-2	CASRGASSNYGYTF	TGTGCCAGCAGGGGGGCGTCTTCTAACTATGGCTACACCTTC
many	-	TRBV19	TRBJ2-7	CASSRDPRGEQYF	TGTGCCAGTAGTCGGGACCCCCGTGGGGAGCAGTACTTC
many	-	TRBV7-9	TRBJ2-5	CASSLAASLQETQYF	TGTGCCAGCAGCTTAGCGGCTAGCCTCCAAGAGACCCAGTACTTC
many	-	TRBV29-1	TRBJ1-1	CSVGDVNTEAFF	TGCAGCGTAGGAGATGTAAACACTGAAGCTTTCTTT
-	TRBD1	TRBV12-3/TRBV12-4	TRBJ1-2	CASSLPGQALLTYGYTF	TGTGCCAGCAGTTTACCGGGACAGGCCTTACTAACCTATGGCTACACCTTC
-	-	TRBV20-1	TRBJ1-5	CSAGNGVGNQPQHF	TGCAGTGCTGGAAACGGTGTAGGCAATCAGCCTCAGCATTTT
many	-	TRBV19	TRBJ2-7	CASSIGGGGYEQYF	TGTGCCAGTAGTATCGGAGGGGGTGGGTACGAGCAGTACTTC
-	-	TRBV12-3/TRBV12-4	TRBJ2-5	CASSAGDPQETQYF	TGTGCCAGCAGTGCAGGGGACCCCCAAGAGACCCAGTACTTC
many	-	TRBV5-6	TRBJ1-1	CASSLWWGSDTEAFF	TGTGCCAGCAGCTTGTGGTGGGGCTCGGACACTGAAGCTTTCTTT
many	-	TRBV10-3	TRBJ2-6	CAISAQDSGANVLTF	TGTGCCATCAGTGCTCAAGACTCTGGGGCCAACGTCCTGACTTTC
many	-	TRBV24-1	TRBJ1-5	CATSDQGANQPQHF	TGTGCCACCAGTGATCAGGGAGCGAATCAGCCCCAGCATTTT
many	-	TRBV27	TRBJ1-6	CASSPSRYSPLHF	TGTGCCAGCAGCCCTTCGAGGTATTCACCCCTCCACTTT
many	-	TRBV6-1	TRBJ1-1	CASSARGTGAFF	TGTGCCAGCAGTGCCAGGGGTACAGGGGCTTTCTTT
many	TRBD1	TRBV6-1	TRBJ1-5	CASRRTGPYNQPQHF	TGTGCCAGCAGACGGACAGGTCCATATAATCAGCCCCAGCATTTT
many	TRBD1	TRBV12-3/TRBV12-4	TRBJ1-2	CASTRTGYGYTF	TGTGCCAGCACCCGGACAGGCTATGGCTACACCTTC